This TCR beta chain was sequenced for a study of regulatory T cells in long-lasting Graves disease. Documented time point: persistent/refractory GD, antithyroid drugs over 5 years with positive TRAb. The TCR library was made from RNA that had been extracted from PBMCs in TRIzol. The CDR3 covers 15 residues. Germline V gene data show CDR1 as MNHNS and CDR2 as SASEGT. Unmatched junction bases numbered 13, after V lost 8 bases and J lost 3 bases. This clonotype was observed at least ten times. The authors built TCR beta libraries using iRepertoire HTBI primers and Arm-PCR of CDR3 regions. A single record per CDR3 protein comes from TCRdb applying MiXCR to the multiplex PCR reads. The sample records about 460,000 distinct CDR3 sequences, roughly 22% being singletons.

Sample: peripheral blood mononuclear cells (PBMCs), taken when the disease was refractory, from a patient treated with antithyroid drugs. This clonotype originated in a female donor with Graves disease. J is TRBJ2-7 and V is TRBV6-1; TRBD1 matches 7 bases. CDR3 residues: CASAADRVPLYEQYF. CDR3 in DNA: TGTGCCAGCGCGGCCGACAGGGTTCCCCTCTACGAGCAGTACTTC.